The 29 T cell receptor beta chains listed next were all sequenced from one sample in a study of T cells in Graves' hyperthyroidism and ophthalmopathy. RNA transcripts served as the template for amplifying TCR beta CDR3 regions. HTBI primers were the set used in a first-round RT-PCR of the TCR CDR3. In TCRdb, the multiplex PCR reads were re-called with MiXCR into one record per CDR3 protein. The table has roughly 300,000 distinct CDR3 sequences, about 20% seen once. Sequences were obtained from blood. The receptors originated from a woman aged 45-59 years with Graves' hyperthyroidism.

The table lists this clonotype with many counts. This chain links TRBV11-3 with TRBJ2-3; D unresolved. The CDR3 has 13 amino acids. Germline V CDR1 and CDR2: SGHNT, YENEEA. V was pared by 5 bases and J by 6 bases, with 12 bases between. The CDR3 is CASSILSGDTQYF. The DNA of the CDR3 is TGTGCCAGCAGCATCCTTTCCGGGGATACGCAGTATTTT.

This clonotype was recorded a few times. The chain combines TRBV13 with TRBJ2-7; tentative D call: TRBD1 (5 bases). The V gene lost 6 bases and the J gene lost 6 bases, with 15 bases spanning the gap. Germline V gene data show CDR1 as PRHDT and CDR2 as FYEKMQ (reference sequence). The CDR3 contains 13 residues. CDR3 nucleotide sequence: TGTGCCAGCAGTCCCCAGGACATGCTCGAGCAGTACTTC. It codes for CASSPQDMLEQYF.

This clonotype was found a few times. This chain uses TRBV27 with TRBJ2-2; TRBD2 matches 12 bases. Germline V lookup: CDR1 MNHEY, CDR2 SMNVEV (reference sequence). The V segment lost 2 bases and the J segment 5 bases; nucleotides outside the gene matches: 9. This CDR3 is 18 amino acids long. The CDR3 is CASSLTPLTSGRTGELFF. The DNA for the CDR3 is TGTGCCAGCAGTTTAACCCCCTTGACTAGCGGGAGAACCGGGGAGCTGTTTTTT.

This clonotype was found many times. The chain combines TRBV5-1 with TRBJ2-1; 7 bases line up with TRBD2. Unmatched junction bases numbered 5, after V lost 0 bases and J lost 2 bases. The CDR3 spans 16 residues. Germline V gene lookup returns CDR1 SGHRS and CDR2 YFSETQ. The CDR3 here is CASSLEYAGAYNEQFF. The CDR3 nucleotides read TGCGCCAGCAGCTTGGAATATGCGGGGGCCTACAATGAGCAGTTCTTC.

A few counts support this clonotype. The CDR3 coding sequence is TGTGCTAGTGGTTTGGCTTCGATCACTGAAGCTTTCTTT. It codes for CASGLASITEAFF. The chain recombines TRBV12-5 with TRBJ1-1; no clear D gene. The CDR3 length is 13 residues. The germline gives CDR1 LGHNT, CDR2 FRNRAP. The germline V and J ends were trimmed by 1 base and 4 bases, with 7 bases remaining between them.

This clonotype appeared many times. The CDR3 DNA is TGCGCCAGCAGCTGGACGGGACGGACCGCGTCAGATACGCAGTATTTT. Amino acids: CASSWTGRTASDTQYF. The gene calls are TRBV5-1 and TRBJ2-3; either TRBD1 or TRBD2 may supply D (5 bases each). This CDR3 comprises 16 residues. Germline V lookup: CDR1 SGHRS, CDR2 YFSETQ. Trimming shortened V by 3 bases and J by 4 bases, and 18 bases separated the two germline ends.

This clonotype was detected many times. The V and J genes are TRBV20-1 and TRBJ1-1; D unclear. The CDR3 length is 15 residues. V lost 5 bases and J 5 bases, leaving 21 bases between the germline ends. Germline CDR1 DFQATT, CDR2 SNEGSKA (reference sequence). The CDR3 reads CSAAPGSSLRTEAFF. The DNA for the CDR3 is TGCAGTGCTGCCCCGGGGTCATCGCTAAGGACTGAAGCTTTCTTT.

In this sample, this clonotype turned up many times. The rearrangement uses TRBV20-1 and TRBJ1-1; D gene uncertain. Trimming cost V 3 bases and J 1 base, with 15 bases left between them. The CDR3 is 15 residues long. Germline lookup yields CDR1 DFQATT and CDR2 SNEGSKA (reference sequence). The CDR3 DNA reads TGCAGTGCTAGGGCCGACGGCACGTGGAACACTGAAGCTTTCTTT. Its protein is CSARADGTWNTEAFF.

J is TRBJ2-3 and V is TRBV4-1, with 9 nucleotides matching TRBD2. J was trimmed by 6 bases and V by 2 bases; bases with no gene match: 6. Germline values: CDR1 MGHRA, CDR2 YSYEKL. This CDR3 has 15 amino acids. DNA for the CDR3: TGCGCCAGCAGCCAATCCGGCGGGGGGGTGGATACGCAGTATTTT. Its translation is CASSQSGGGVDTQYF.

This clonotype was detected many times. The rearrangement uses TRBV5-1 and TRBJ2-3, with a possible D match to TRBD1 (5 bases). The germline V gene encodes CDR1 SGHRS and CDR2 YFSETQ. The CDR3 length is 15 residues. Between the trimmed V and J ends, which lost 0 bases and 2 bases, there was a span of 10 bases. This chain's CDR3 is CASSLGSTDTDTQYF. CDR3 sequence (DNA): TGCGCCAGCAGCTTGGGATCGACAGACACAGATACGCAGTATTTT.

This clonotype was recorded at least ten times. V gene TRBV18 combines with J gene TRBJ2-1; 8 bases are shared with TRBD2. Germline CDR1 and CDR2: KGHSH and LQKENI. The V gene end was trimmed by 5 bases and the J gene end by 5 bases; junction bases not matched to a gene: 11. The CDR3 covers 16 residues. CDR3 DNA: TGTGCCAGCTCAGAAAAACTAGCGGTGGAGGACAATGAGCAGTTCTTC. Its protein is CASSEKLAVEDNEQFF. The full variable domain, its missing parts supplied by reference TRBV18 and TRBJ2-1, is NAGVMQNPRHLVRRRGQEARLRCSPMKGHSHVYWYRQLPEEGLKFMVYLQKENIIDESGMPKERFSAEFPKEGPSILRIQQVVRGDSAAYFCASSEKLAVEDNEQFFGPGTRLTVL.

This clonotype was counted many times. This chain uses TRBV6-1 with TRBJ2-7; D might be TRBD2 (5 bases). Trimming took 2 bases from V and 2 from J, leaving 10 bases between them. Germline V gives CDR1 MNHNS, CDR2 SASEGT. This CDR3 has 14 residues. Here the CDR3 reads CASSEPGFTYEQYV. CDR3 in DNA: TGTGCCAGCAGTGAACCGGGGTTCACCTACGAGCAGTACGTC.

This clonotype was seen ten or more times. V is TRBV18 and J is TRBJ1-1; tentatively, D is TRBD1 (6 bases). The V end was cut by 1 base, the J end by 3 bases, with 12 bases between. The CDR3 runs 15 residues. Germline assignment: CDR1 KGHSH and CDR2 LQKENI. The CDR3 spells CASSPRPSGDTEAFF. CDR3 nucleotides: TGTGCCAGCTCACCACGGCCCTCAGGGGACACTGAAGCTTTCTTT.

The V call is TRBV6-2 or TRBV6-3, the J call TRBJ2-1; possibly TRBD1 for D (5 bases). CDR1 MNHEY and CDR2 SVGEGT come from the germline V gene. The CDR3 is made up of 14 amino acids. The ends were cut back, 2 bases at V and 10 bases at J, with 15 bases in the middle. The CDR3: CASSYADIPGEQFF. CDR3 DNA sequence: TGTGCCAGCAGTTACGCGGACATCCCAGGGGAGCAGTTCTTC.

This clonotype has at least ten counts. The chain combines TRBV5-1 with TRBJ1-2; D perhaps matches TRBD1 (6 bases). V lost 2 bases and J lost 2, with 13 bases in between. Germline values: CDR1 SGHRS, CDR2 YFSETQ. The CDR3 runs 15 residues. CDR3 coding DNA: TGCGCCAGCAGCTTTACGGGGGCTGGCAACTATGGCTACACCTTC. Amino acids: CASSFTGAGNYGYTF. Full variable domain (remainder filled in from reference TRBV5-1 and TRBJ1-2): KAGVTQTPRYLIKTRGQQVTLSCSPISGHRSVSWYQQTPGQGLQFLFEYFSETQRNKGNFPGRFSGRQFSNSRSEMNVSTLELGDSALYLCASSFTGAGNYGYTFGSGTRLTVV.

This clonotype was recorded at least ten times. The chain is built from TRBV28 and TRBJ2-1, with 7 bases matching TRBD1. Germline loops: CDR1 MDHEN, CDR2 SYDVKM. Losses at the gene ends were 6 bases for V and 4 bases for J; bases not matched to a gene: 9. The CDR3 length is 15 residues. The CDR3 reads CASSPGQTTYNEQFF. CDR3 bases: TGTGCCAGCAGCCCGGGACAGACGACATACAATGAGCAGTTCTTC.

The chain joins TRBV20-1 to TRBJ1-5; D unresolved. CDR1 is DFQATT and CDR2 is SNEGSKA in the germline V gene (reference sequence). The CDR3 sequence is 14 residues long. V was clipped by 3 bases and J by 1 base, with 10 bases between them. The CDR3 DNA is TGCAGTGCTAGGGAGGGAGTAAGCAATCAGCCCCAGCATTTT. Its translation: CSAREGVSNQPQHF.

This clonotype was recorded a few times. The chain is built from TRBV10-3 and TRBJ1-1; D might be TRBD1 (5 bases). V dropped 7 bases and J dropped 1 base, with 10 bases sitting between them. The CDR3 is 13 residues long. The germline V gene encodes CDR1 ENHRY and CDR2 SYGVKD. The CDR3 sequence is CAITGGRNTEAFF. The CDR3 nucleotides read TGTGCCATCACCGGGGGGAGGAACACTGAAGCTTTCTTT.

The CDR3 is CASVRPGHVSGNTIYF. The CDR3 DNA reads TGCGCCAGCGTTCGGCCGGGACACGTATCTGGAAACACCATATATTTT. This chain joins TRBV5-1 and TRBJ1-3; possible D gene TRBD1, 6 bases. CDR3 length equals 16 residues. Trimming left V 7 bases short and J 1 base short, with 18 bases between. Germline V lookup: CDR1 SGHRS, CDR2 YFSETQ.

This clonotype was observed once. This chain connects TRBV27 to TRBJ1-1, with D uncertain. The CDR3 has 13 amino acids. V lost 6 bases and J lost 1, with 9 bases in between. CDR1 and CDR2 from the germline V gene are MNHEY and SMNVEV (reference sequence). This chain's CDR3 is CASRPTWNTEAFF. In nucleotides, the CDR3 is TGTGCCAGCAGGCCAACATGGAACACTGAAGCTTTCTTT.

Remarks on this clonotype: This sequence may be a read error, since a much larger clone differs from it by one base. The chain carries TRBV20-1 and TRBJ2-7; 7 bases fit TRBD2. The CDR3 extends over 14 amino acids. The trim removed 6 bases at V and 0 bases at J, leaving 8 bases unmatched. Germline V gives CDR1 DFQATT, CDR2 SNEGSKA (reference sequence). This CDR3 is CSAERGEPSYEQYV. The CDR3 DNA sequence: TGCAGTGCCGAACGGGGGGAGCCCTCCTACGAGCAGTACGTC.

This clonotype was recorded many times. The V call is TRBV11-2, the J call TRBJ2-7, with unresolved D. The CDR3 runs 13 residues. Trimming removed 5 bases from V and 6 bases from J, with 14 bases in between. Germline V CDR1 and CDR2: SGHAT, FQNNGV. CDR3 region: CASSEVLSGEQYV. Written as DNA, the CDR3 is TGTGCCAGCAGCGAGGTCCTCTCGGGCGAGCAGTACGTC.

This clonotype occurred a few times. This chain uses TRBV13 with TRBJ2-1, with 13 bases fitting TRBD2. Germline CDR1 reads PRHDT; CDR2 reads FYEKMQ (reference sequence). This CDR3 comprises 16 residues. V dropped 5 bases and J dropped 9; count of bases not matched to a gene: 10. This chain's CDR3 is CASSPRTSGSSAEQFF. The CDR3 coding sequence is TGTGCCAGCAGCCCACGGACTAGCGGGAGTTCGGCTGAGCAGTTCTTC.

In its sample, this clonotype was seen a few times. The chain is built from TRBV20-1 and TRBJ2-5; TRBD2 aligns across 10 bases. This CDR3 is 15 amino acids long. Unmatched junction bases numbered 8, after V lost 3 bases and J lost 4 bases. Germline V gene sequence: CDR1 DFQATT, CDR2 SNEGSKA (reference sequence). CDR3 coding DNA: TGCAGTGCTAGTCCTAGCGGGAGAGTAGGAGAGACCCAGTACTTC. It codes for CSASPSGRVGETQYF.

In its sample, this clonotype was seen many times. The CDR3 DNA reads TGTGCCAGCAGTTTGGGAGGGGGAACTGAAGCTTTCTTT. This codes for CASSLGGGTEAFF. The rearrangement links TRBV12-3 or TRBV12-4 to TRBJ1-1, with a tentative D call TRBD1 (6 bases). The CDR3 extends over 13 amino acids. V lost 3 bases and J lost 5, with 10 bases in between.

This rearrangement joins TRBV6-5 to TRBJ1-2; the D is unclear. CDR3 length: 13 amino acids. Per germline, CDR1 MNHEY and CDR2 SVGAGI. The V end was cut by 2 bases, the J end by 6 bases, with 10 bases between. In DNA, the CDR3 is TGTGCCAGCAGTTACCAGGCTTGGGATGGCTACACCTTC. It encodes CASSYQAWDGYTF.

The chain couples TRBV30 to TRBJ2-1, with 9 bases fitting TRBD2. This CDR3 spans 16 amino acids. V was clipped by 7 bases and J by 2 bases; unmatched bases: 12. Looked up from germline, CDR1 is GTSNPN and CDR2 is SVGIG (reference sequence). Written as DNA, the CDR3 is TGTGCCTCCCCCCCCCGAGCGGGGGGACCCTACAATGAGCAGTTCTTC. It codes for CASPPRAGGPYNEQFF.

DNA for the CDR3: TGTGCCAGCAGTTCCACCTCGCGAAACACTGAAGCTTTCTTT. Its translation: CASSSTSRNTEAFF. This rearrangement joins TRBV6-5 to TRBJ1-1, with D unresolved. The germline V and J ends were trimmed by 4 bases and 2 bases, with 11 bases remaining between them. CDR1 and CDR2 (germline): MNHEY, SVGAGI. The length of the CDR3 is 14 residues.

This clonotype was picked up a small number of times. This CDR3 reads CASSLGGAQGEKLFF. CDR3 coding DNA: TGTGCCAGCAGTTTAGGGGGGGCACAAGGTGAAAAACTGTTTTTT. The rearrangement uses TRBV27 and TRBJ1-4, with D possibly TRBD1 on 6 matching bases. The CDR3 is 15 residues long. V shed 2 bases and J shed 7 bases, with 14 bases lying between them. From germline, CDR1 is MNHEY and CDR2 SMNVEV (reference sequence).